This TCR beta chain was recovered during a study of cytomegalovirus exposure and HLA in healthy donors. Study conclusions and caveats: It was 164 TCR beta chains that were listed as cytomegalovirus-associated. Previous analysis showed most TCR beta V segments were productive about 87% or about 30% of the time. Near-uniform donor sequencing depth was presumed by presence/absence analyses.

Worth noting for this clone: Its antigen is unknown.

The trim removed 4 bases at V and 6 bases at J, leaving 6 bases unmatched. The CDR3 sequence is 14 residues long. Per the germline V gene, CDR1 is MNHNY and CDR2 is SVGAGI (reference sequence). With 60 Vbeta and 13 Jbeta primers, the PCR was carried out. Assay: immunoSEQ multiplex PCR; the TCRdb copy retains only in-frame clones and omits some. This table has roughly 150,000 clones, about 80% appearing once. Source material: PBMCs. This clonotype was sampled from a male donor in good health and CMV-seronegative. The chain links TRBV6-6 to TRBJ1-1, with 9 bases matching TRBD1. The CDR3 DNA sequence: TGTGCCAGCAGTTCAACAGGGGGCCACGCTGAAGCTTTCTTT. Translating gives CASSSTGGHAEAFF.